The T cell receptor beta chain under discussion was sequenced for a study of T-cell reconstitution after alpha-beta-depleted transplantation in children. This clonotype was picked up many times. Preparation of the TCRbeta library was carried out with unique molecular identifiers. MiXCR, applied by TCRdb to the PCR reads, yields one record per CDR3 protein. Here the sample spans approximately 390,000 distinct CDR3 sequences, approximately 10% being singletons. Germline values: CDR1 SEHNR, CDR2 FQNEAQ (reference sequence). The length of the CDR3 is 13 residues. The ends were cut back, 1 base at V and 4 bases at J, with 8 bases in the middle.

The sequence was collected from a human donor who donated a stem cell graft to a child with acute myeloid leukemia. The V and J genes are TRBV7-9 and TRBJ2-7, with unresolved D. Specimen: PBMCs from the stem cell graft donor, collected from the stem cell graft. The CDR3 is CASSLGLQYEQYF. The CDR3 region has the DNA TGTGCCAGCAGCTTAGGTTTACAGTACGAGCAGTACTTC.